The text below deals with one T cell receptor (beta chain). Trimming shortened V by 2 bases and J by 3 bases, and 17 bases separated the two germline ends. The CDR3 length is 17 residues. Germline CDR1 MNHEY, CDR2 SVGEGT. The sample belongs to a study of T cell responses to AZD1222 COVID-19 vaccine. The assay was immunoSEQ multiplex PCR, and TCRdb's table has in-frame clones only and misses some. The sample gives some 190,000 clones, 80% to 90% of which show up once; approximately 8% is in the top ten. Specimen: peripheral blood, collected on day 0 of AZD1222 vaccination. The receptor's source is an adult in good health. The rearrangement uses TRBV6-2 or TRBV6-3 and TRBJ1-5; D call uncertain. The CDR3 DNA follows: TGTGCCAGCAGTTACGTTCCATCCGAAGGGAACAATCAGCCCCAGCATTTT. Its translation is CASSYVPSEGNNQPQHF.